This TCR beta chain was identified during a study of T-cell reconstitution after alpha-beta-depleted transplantation in children. This clonotype has at least ten counts. Preparation of the TCRbeta library involved a method that used unique molecular identifiers. TCRdb re-called the PCR reads through MiXCR, storing one row per CDR3 protein. The sample lists some 590,000 distinct CDR3 sequences; about 10% were seen once. The sample in question was PBMCs from the stem cell graft donor, obtained from the stem cell graft. This TCR was recovered from a human donor who donated a stem cell graft to a child with acute myeloid leukemia.

Written as DNA, the CDR3 is TGTGCCAGCAGTTACTCGGGGACGGAAACAAATCAGCCCCAGCATTTT. Encoded protein: CASSYSGTETNQPQHF. This chain uses TRBV6-2 or TRBV6-3 with TRBJ1-5; possible D gene TRBD1, 5 bases. Germline V CDR1 and CDR2: MNHEY, SVGEGT. V lost 0 bases and J lost 4, with 13 bases in between. This CDR3 region has 16 residues.